This T cell receptor beta chain comes out of a study of T cell responses to AZD1222 COVID-19 vaccine. Generated by immunoSEQ multiplex PCR, the TCRdb table keeps only in-frame clones and is missing some. Among 130,000 or so clones, roughly 93% were seen once, and the ten largest hold about 3.1%. V lost 3 bases and J 6 bases, leaving 9 bases between the germline ends. This CDR3 is built from 14 residues. Germline CDR1 LNHNV, CDR2 YYDKDF (reference sequence). General study findings and limits: Two doses of AZD1222 preceded a rise in Spike-specific TCR breadth and depth. Clonal diversity was possibly underestimated, and the donors were mostly white British, with more females.

With regard to this clone: Its antigen remains unidentified.

The sequencing here drew on peripheral blood, taken on day 0 of AZD1222 vaccination. The V gene is TRBV15, the J gene TRBJ1-6; no definite D call. This receptor was identified in an adult in good health. DNA for the CDR3: TGTGCCACCAGCAGCTCTACGGGTAATTCACCCCTCCACTTT. It specifies CATSSSTGNSPLHF.